This record covers a single T cell receptor beta chain. A read error may account for a junction end that differs from germline. In germline, CDR1 is SGHKS, CDR2 YYEKEE (reference sequence). This CDR3 spans 14 amino acids. There were TCR beta CDR3 regions amplified from RNA transcripts. In the first-round RT-PCR of the TCR CDR3, the HTBI primer set was used. MiXCR, run by TCRdb on the multiplex PCR reads, gives a single entry per CDR3 protein. This table has approximately 46,000 distinct CDR3 sequences, roughly 50% appearing once. The sample originates from a study of T cells in Graves' hyperthyroidism and ophthalmopathy.

V and J are TRBV5-5 and TRBJ1-5; D is possibly TRBD1 (6 bases). What was sequenced was peripheral blood or thyroid tissue (not recorded which). The receptor was derived from a woman in her forties or fifties with Graves' hyperthyroidism. CDR3: CASSQRGLHQPQHF. Written as DNA, the CDR3 is TGCGCCAGCAGCCAACGGGGGCTCCACCAGCCCCAGCATTTT.